Listed below are T cell receptor beta chains from one sample, sequenced in a study of T cell responses to AZD1222 COVID-19 vaccine. Assay: immunoSEQ multiplex PCR; the TCRdb copy retains only in-frame clones and omits some. There are some 190,000 clones in the sample; around 90% occur only once, and 1.5% to 2.5% lies in the top ten. The specimen comprised peripheral blood, sampled 28 days after the second AZD1222 dose. The receptors derive from an adult who received the AZD1222 COVID-19 vaccine. Both conserved end residues are part of each CDR3. A D gene is named only where the DNA matches it firmly. Not every row has a clone size; where given, it reads once, few, many or a size class.

>13|TRBV6-5|TRBD1|-|TRBJ1-4
TGTGCCAGCACCGGGACAGCTAATGAAAAACTGTTTTTT
CASTGTANEKLFF
>13|TRBV12-3/TRBV12-4|-|-|TRBJ1-6
TGTGCCAGCAGTTCCGCCATCCTGCGGCCCCTCCACTTT
CASSSAILRPLHF
>14|TRBV4-1|-|-|TRBJ2-5
TGCGCCAGCATATCCGAGCTCGGTGGGGAGACCCAGTACTTC
CASISELGGETQYF
>15|TRBV6-5|-|-|TRBJ2-7
TGTGCCAGCAGTTACTCGTTGGCGGGACCCTCCGAGCAGTACTTC
CASSYSLAGPSEQYF
>16|TRBV6-2/TRBV6-3|-|-|TRBJ1-5
TGTGCCAGCAGCTATTTTCGACAGGTCCGCAATCAGCCCCAGCATTTT
CASSYFRQVRNQPQHF
>13|TRBV2|-|-|TRBJ2-7
TGTGCCAGCAGTGTGCGGATAGTCTACGAGCAGTACTTC
CASSVRIVYEQYF
>15|TRBV19|-|-|TRBJ2-3
TGTGCCAGTAGTATAGAGGGGGCGGTAACAGATACGCAGTATTTT
CASSIEGAVTDTQYF
>18|TRBV6-6|TRBD2|few|TRBJ2-5
TGTGCCAGCACTCGCGCCGGGACTAGCGGGGGGACCCGAGGAGCCCAGTACTTC
CASTRAGTSGGTRGAQYF
>13|TRBV30|-|once|TRBJ2-7
TGTGCCTGGAGAACCAGCGTGGGGTACGAGCAGTACTTC
CAWRTSVGYEQYF
>16|TRBV28|TRBD1|-|TRBJ1-1
TGTGCCAGCAGTCCAGGAGGACAGGGGGCGGTGGCTGAAGCTTTCTTT
CASSPGGQGAVAEAFF
>19|TRBV12-2|-|-|TRBJ2-7
TGTGCAAGTCGCTTAGGGTCGAGACTAGCGGGAGGACGAACCTACGAGCAGTACTTC
CASRLGSRLAGGRTYEQYF
>16|TRBV5-4|-|-|TRBJ1-6
TGTGCCAGCAGCCAGCTTGGGGGCGGCAATTTGTCACCCCTCCACTTT
CASSQLGGGNLSPLHF
>13|TRBV7-9|TRBD2|-|TRBJ2-5
TGTGCCAGCAGTTCTCTAGCGGTTGAGACCCAGTACTTC
CASSSLAVETQYF
>17|TRBV7-9|-|-|TRBJ2-7
TGTGCCAGCAGCTTGGACTATGGGGGTGGGGGCTCCTACGAGCAGTACTTC
CASSLDYGGGGSYEQYF
>16|TRBV3-1/TRBV3-2|-|few|TRBJ2-1
TGTGCCAGCAGCCCACCAGGGGTAGTGAGCTACAATGAGCAGTTCTTC
CASSPPGVVSYNEQFF
>15|TRBV14|-|once|TRBJ1-3
TGTGCCAGCAGCCAAGGGGTCATCTCTGGAAACACCATATATTTT
CASSQGVISGNTIYF
>13|TRBV10-1|-|-|TRBJ1-1
TGCGCCAGCAGTGTAGGGGGGAACACTGAAGCTTTCTTT
CASSVGGNTEAFF
>15|TRBV19|-|once|TRBJ1-1
TGTGCCAGTAGATTCGGGGGAGTCGGGACGACTGAAGCTTTCTTT
CASRFGGVGTTEAFF
>15|TRBV5-4|-|once|TRBJ2-2
TGTGCCAGCAGCCGGGGCATGGGTGAGGGCGGGGAGCTGTTTTTT
CASSRGMGEGGELFF
>16|TRBV21-1|-|-|TRBJ2-3
TGTGCCAGCAGCGCTAGCGGGCCGTCTAGCACAGATACGCAGTATTTT
CASSASGPSSTDTQYF
>13|TRBV9|-|once|TRBJ1-6
TGTGCCAGCAGCGTAAGTGGGAATTCACCCCTCCACTTT
CASSVSGNSPLHF
>15|TRBV5-4|TRBD2|-|TRBJ2-1
TGTGCCAGCAGCTTGGGCGGGGGGGCGGACAATGAGCAGTTCTTC
CASSLGGGADNEQFF
>14|TRBV18|-|-|TRBJ1-5
TGTGCCAGCTCACCACCACCCGGGGATCAGCCCCAGCATTTT
CASSPPPGDQPQHF
>15|TRBV5-5|-|-|TRBJ2-5
TGTGCCAGCAGCTACTCCCGGACACAACAAGAGACCCAGTACTTC
CASSYSRTQQETQYF
>14|TRBV30|TRBD2|-|TRBJ2-3
TGTGCCTGGAGTTTGGGCGGGGGGACAGATACGCAGTATTTT
CAWSLGGGTDTQYF
>15|TRBV9|-|once|TRBJ1-3
TGTGCCAGCAGCGTATCCCCGGACTCTGGAAACACCATATATTTT
CASSVSPDSGNTIYF
>14|TRBV6-6|-|-|TRBJ1-6
TGTGCCAGCACCGGAGGGGGAATTAATTCACCCCTCCACTTT
CASTGGGINSPLHF
>15|TRBV5-1|TRBD1|-|TRBJ2-1
TGCGCCAGCAGCTCAAAGGACGCGCGACAGGGTGAGCAGTTCTTC
CASSSKDARQGEQFF
>15|TRBV6-6|TRBD1|once|TRBJ1-3
TGTGCCAGCAGGACCGACAGGGGAAGTGGAAACACCATATATTTT
CASRTDRGSGNTIYF
>14|TRBV6-5|-|-|TRBJ2-3
TGTGCCAGCAGCCCGGATTGGGCGGCAGATACGCAGTATTTT
CASSPDWAADTQYF
>15|TRBV18|-|-|TRBJ1-6
TGTGCCAGCTCACCCCTCCAGGGGCCGAATTCACCCCTCCACTTT
CASSPLQGPNSPLHF
>14|TRBV7-3|-|once|TRBJ2-7
TGTGCCAGCAGCTATGCCGAGGACGGCTCGGGGCAGTACTTC
CASSYAEDGSGQYF
>14|TRBV11-3|-|-|TRBJ2-4
TGTGCCAGCAGCTCATCGTGGGCCCAAAACATTCAGTACTTC
CASSSSWAQNIQYF
>11|TRBV11-1|-|-|TRBJ2-7
TGTGCCAGCAGCCAAGGACCGAATCAGTACTTC
CASSQGPNQYF
>14|TRBV11-3|-|-|TRBJ2-7
TGTGCCAGCAGCTTAGCCGGTGCTCTAGGCGAGCAGTACTTC
CASSLAGALGEQYF
>12|TRBV5-6|TRBD2|-|TRBJ2-7
TGTGCCAGCAGCTGGGGGGGCTACGAGCAGTACTTC
CASSWGGYEQYF
>15|TRBV2|TRBD1|-|TRBJ2-7
TGTGCCAGCAGTCGACAGGGGGCGCCTACCTACGAGCAGTACTTC
CASSRQGAPTYEQYF
>16|TRBV7-2|-|-|TRBJ1-5
TGTGCCAGCAGCAACATGGATGCTGTCCACAATCAGCCCCAGCATTTT
CASSNMDAVHNQPQHF
>14|TRBV7-2|-|-|TRBJ2-7
TGTGCCAGCAGGCTTGGAGGTGTCTCCTACGAGCAGTACTTC
CASRLGGVSYEQYF
>13|TRBV19|-|once|TRBJ1-5
TGTGCCAGTAGTATTAGGAGGGATCAGCCCCAGCATTTT
CASSIRRDQPQHF
>15|TRBV6-5|-|-|TRBJ1-3
TGTGCCAGCAGTTACTCTGGGACGGGCCCAAACACCATATATTTT
CASSYSGTGPNTIYF
>15|TRBV18|-|-|TRBJ1-4
TGTGCCAGCTCACAACAAACAGGGCTCAATGAAAAACTGTTTTTT
CASSQQTGLNEKLFF
>16|TRBV7-2|-|-|TRBJ2-1
TGTGCCAGCAGCTTAGGATTCGACACTATCTACAATGAGCAGTTCTTC
CASSLGFDTIYNEQFF
>14|TRBV2|-|-|TRBJ2-7
TGTGCCAGCAGAGTGACAACTCTCTCCTACGAGCAGTACTTC
CASRVTTLSYEQYF
>15|TRBV7-8|-|-|TRBJ2-4
TGTGCCAGCAGCCCCCGCACGGGTACTAAAAACATTCAGTACTTC
CASSPRTGTKNIQYF
>15|TRBV7-9|-|-|TRBJ1-4
TGTGCCAGCAGCTTAGCCGGATCGACTAATGAAAAACTGTTTTTT
CASSLAGSTNEKLFF
>14|TRBV5-1|TRBD1|-|TRBJ1-2
TGCGCCAGCAGCACGGGACAGGATATTTATGGCTACACCTTC
CASSTGQDIYGYTF
>15|TRBV6-2/TRBV6-3|TRBD1|-|TRBJ1-5
TGTGCCAGCAGTTCCAGGACAGGGGGGTTTCAGCCCCAGCATTTT
CASSSRTGGFQPQHF
>15|TRBV18|-|-|TRBJ2-1
TGTGCCAGCTCACTTGTAGGAGATACCTACAATGAGCAGTTCTTC
CASSLVGDTYNEQFF
>15|TRBV24-1|TRBD2|-|TRBJ2-1
TGTGCCACCAGCGGACTAGCGGGGAGGAAGAATGAGCAGTTCTTC
CATSGLAGRKNEQFF
>15|TRBV6-1|-|-|TRBJ2-5
TGTGCCAGCAGTGAAATGAGGACAGTTGGGGAGACCCAGTACTTC
CASSEMRTVGETQYF
>15|TRBV4-3|TRBD1|-|TRBJ1-1
TGCGCCAGCAGCCAAGATGGGTCAGGGGGCACTGAAGCTTTCTTT
CASSQDGSGGTEAFF
>12|TRBV28|-|-|TRBJ1-1
TGTGCCAGCAGTTTTAGGGCCACTGAAGCTTTCTTT
CASSFRATEAFF